This entry lists 11 T cell receptor beta chains sequenced from one sample in a study of blood T cell repertoires in COVID-19. Assay used: immunoSEQ multiplex PCR; TCRdb lists only in-frame clones, some missing. The sample holds roughly 340,000 clones, around 87% seen once. Sequencing was carried out using PBMCs or T cells enriched from blood (not recorded which). The receptors here all came from a man aged 35-49 years in a cohort exposed to, infected with or recovered from COVID-19 (not recorded which).

The table lists this clone with a few counts. The CDR3, as DNA: TGTGCCTGGAGCAGGGCTCAAAGCAATCAGCCCCAGCATTTT. This gives the protein CAWSRAQSNQPQHF. The J gene is TRBJ1-5, the V gene TRBV30; TRBD1 might be the D (5 bases). The germline V gene encodes CDR1 GTSNPN and CDR2 SVGIG (reference sequence). V gave up 3 bases and J gave up 1 base, with 10 bases separating them. The CDR3 has 14 amino acids.

The rearrangement joins TRBV7-2 to TRBJ2-1, with 9 bases that match TRBD2. The CDR3 is 16 amino acids. J lost 5 bases, V lost 2 bases, and 7 bases had no gene match. Germline CDR1 reads SGHTA; CDR2 reads FQGNSA. CDR3 DNA sequence: TGTGCCAGCAGCTTAATCGGAGCGGGAGGAAACAATGAGCAGTTCTTC. Its protein product is CASSLIGAGGNNEQFF.

This clone was counted a single time. This chain connects TRBV7-9 to TRBJ1-2; D call uncertain. The V end was cut by 1 base, the J end by 4 bases, with 10 bases between. Germline V lookup: CDR1 SEHNR, CDR2 FQNEAQ (reference sequence). This CDR3 has 14 residues. DNA for the CDR3: TGTGCCAGCAGCTTAGGTGGACTGCGCTATGGCTACACCTTC. Its translation is CASSLGGLRYGYTF.

The CDR3 here is CASSLYMTSGGSYNEQFF. The CDR3 DNA follows: TGTGCCAGCAGTTTATATATGACTAGCGGGGGCTCCTACAATGAGCAGTTCTTC. This rearrangement joins TRBV28 to TRBJ2-1, with TRBD2 identical over 12 bases. The junction had 4 bases not matched to a gene; V was cut back by 1 base and J by 0 bases. The germline gives CDR1 MDHEN, CDR2 SYDVKM. The CDR3 sequence is 18 residues long. Full variable domain (remainder filled in from reference TRBV28 and TRBJ2-1): DVKVTQSSRYLVKRTGEKVFLECVQDMDHENMFWYRQDPGLGLRLIYFSYDVKMKEKGDIPEGYSVSREKKERFSLILESASTNQTSMYLCASSLYMTSGGSYNEQFFGPGTRLTVL.

This rearrangement joins TRBV7-9 to TRBJ2-5; D gene ambiguous. V was shortened by 2 bases and J by 5 bases, with 9 bases between the two germline ends. In germline, CDR1 is SEHNR, CDR2 FQNEAQ (reference sequence). The CDR3 consists of 13 residues. CDR3 in amino acids: CASSLIPAETQYF. CDR3 bases: TGTGCCAGCAGCTTAATACCAGCGGAGACCCAGTACTTC.

Concerning this clone itself: The sample carries other DNA sequences with the same CDR3. This chain joins TRBV2 and TRBJ2-7, with D possibly matching TRBD2 (5 bases). This CDR3 is built from 12 residues. CDR1 SNHLY and CDR2 FYNNEI come from the germline V gene. Trimming cost V 5 bases and J 3 bases, with 8 bases left between them. The CDR3 DNA is TGTGCCAGCAGTCGTACTAGCTACGAGCAGTACTTC. Translating gives CASSRTSYEQYF. The variable domain in full, with the rest retrieved from reference TRBV2 and TRBJ2-7, is EPEVTQTPSHQVTQMGQEVILRCVPISNHLYFYWYRQILGQKVEFLVSFYNNEISEKSEIFDDQFSVERPDGSNFTLKIRSTKLEDSAMYFCASSRTSYEQYFGPGTRLTVT.

This clone was counted once. The J gene is TRBJ1-6, the V gene TRBV3-1 (or the pseudogene TRBV3-2), with a weak D call TRBD1 (6 bases). Germline V gene data show CDR1 as LGHDT and CDR2 as YNNKEL (reference sequence). V lost 5 bases to trimming and J lost 4 bases, with 9 bases between them. CDR3 length equals 14 residues. CDR3 DNA: TGTGCCAGCAGCTATGGACAGTATAATTCACCCCTCCACTTT. Protein: CASSYGQYNSPLHF.

V and J are TRBV3-1 (or the pseudogene TRBV3-2) and TRBJ2-3; D might be TRBD2 (6 bases). Germline V gene sequence: CDR1 LGHDT, CDR2 YNNKEL (reference sequence). V lost 3 bases, J lost 7 bases, and 8 bases lay in between. The CDR3 covers 12 residues. CDR3 nucleotide sequence: TGTGCCAGCAGCCATACTAGCAATACGCAGTATTTT. Protein: CASSHTSNTQYF.

The J gene is TRBJ1-3, the V gene TRBV5-1; 8 nucleotides match TRBD1. The V gene's germline CDR1 is SGHRS and CDR2 YFSETQ. The CDR3 runs to 15 residues. With V trimmed by 3 bases and J by 3 bases, 5 bases remained unmatched. CDR3 nucleotides: TGCGCCAGCAGCTCCTCAGGGGGCAATGGAAACACCATATATTTT. It yields the protein CASSSSGGNGNTIYF.

This rearrangement joins TRBV28 to TRBJ2-6, with D perhaps TRBD1 (6 bases). The CDR3 is 17 residues long. Per germline, CDR1 MDHEN and CDR2 SYDVKM. Trimming cost V 3 bases and J 0 bases, with 12 bases left between them. The CDR3 loop is CASSLAGVPSGANVLTF. As DNA, the CDR3 is TGTGCCAGCAGTTTGGCAGGGGTCCCCTCTGGGGCCAACGTCCTGACTTTC.

J is TRBJ2-5 and V is TRBV9; perhaps TRBD1 as D (6 bases). The CDR3 loop spans 16 amino acids. Deletions cut 0 bases from V and 7 bases from J, with 19 bases between. Germline values: CDR1 SGDLS, CDR2 YYNGEE. CDR3 region: CASSVEVSGAWGTQYF. The CDR3 nucleotides are TGTGCCAGCAGCGTAGAAGTTTCAGGGGCCTGGGGGACCCAGTACTTC.